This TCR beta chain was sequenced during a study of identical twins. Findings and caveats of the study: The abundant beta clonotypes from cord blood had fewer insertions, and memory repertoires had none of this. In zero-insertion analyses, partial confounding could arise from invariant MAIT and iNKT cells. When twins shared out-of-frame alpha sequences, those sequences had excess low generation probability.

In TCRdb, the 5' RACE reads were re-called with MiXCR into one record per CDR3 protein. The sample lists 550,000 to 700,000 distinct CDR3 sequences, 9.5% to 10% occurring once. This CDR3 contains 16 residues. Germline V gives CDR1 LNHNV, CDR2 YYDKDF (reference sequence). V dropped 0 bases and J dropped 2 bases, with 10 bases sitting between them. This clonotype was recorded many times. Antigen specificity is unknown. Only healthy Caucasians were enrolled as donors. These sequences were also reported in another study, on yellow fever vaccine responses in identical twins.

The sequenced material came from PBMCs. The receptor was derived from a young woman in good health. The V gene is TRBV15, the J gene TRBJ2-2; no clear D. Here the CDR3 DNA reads TGTGCCACCAGCAGAGATGTGGAAGGCAACACCGGGGAGCTGTTTTTT. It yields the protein CATSRDVEGNTGELFF.